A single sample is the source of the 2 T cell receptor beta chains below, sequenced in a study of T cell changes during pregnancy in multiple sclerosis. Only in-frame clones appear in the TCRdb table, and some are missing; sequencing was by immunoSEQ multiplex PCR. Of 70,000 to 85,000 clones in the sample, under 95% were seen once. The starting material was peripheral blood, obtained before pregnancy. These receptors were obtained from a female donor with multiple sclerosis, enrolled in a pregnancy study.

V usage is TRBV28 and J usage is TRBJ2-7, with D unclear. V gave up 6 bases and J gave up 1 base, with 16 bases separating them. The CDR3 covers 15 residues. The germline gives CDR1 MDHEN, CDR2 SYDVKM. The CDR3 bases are TGTGCCAGCAGGTCCCCTAAGCTTGTGTCCTACGAGCAGTACTTC. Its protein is CASRSPKLVSYEQYF. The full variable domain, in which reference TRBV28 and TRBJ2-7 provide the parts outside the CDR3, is DVKVTQSSRYLVKRTGEKVFLECVQDMDHENMFWYRQDPGLGLRLIYFSYDVKMKEKGDIPEGYSVSREKKERFSLILESASTNQTSMYLCASRSPKLVSYEQYFGPGTRLTVT.

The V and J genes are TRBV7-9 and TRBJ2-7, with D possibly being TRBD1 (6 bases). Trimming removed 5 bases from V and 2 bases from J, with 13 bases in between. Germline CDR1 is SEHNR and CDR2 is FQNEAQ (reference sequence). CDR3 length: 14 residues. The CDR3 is CASSPGVDAYEQYF. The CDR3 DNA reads TGTGCCAGCAGCCCAGGGGTGGACGCCTACGAGCAGTACTTC.